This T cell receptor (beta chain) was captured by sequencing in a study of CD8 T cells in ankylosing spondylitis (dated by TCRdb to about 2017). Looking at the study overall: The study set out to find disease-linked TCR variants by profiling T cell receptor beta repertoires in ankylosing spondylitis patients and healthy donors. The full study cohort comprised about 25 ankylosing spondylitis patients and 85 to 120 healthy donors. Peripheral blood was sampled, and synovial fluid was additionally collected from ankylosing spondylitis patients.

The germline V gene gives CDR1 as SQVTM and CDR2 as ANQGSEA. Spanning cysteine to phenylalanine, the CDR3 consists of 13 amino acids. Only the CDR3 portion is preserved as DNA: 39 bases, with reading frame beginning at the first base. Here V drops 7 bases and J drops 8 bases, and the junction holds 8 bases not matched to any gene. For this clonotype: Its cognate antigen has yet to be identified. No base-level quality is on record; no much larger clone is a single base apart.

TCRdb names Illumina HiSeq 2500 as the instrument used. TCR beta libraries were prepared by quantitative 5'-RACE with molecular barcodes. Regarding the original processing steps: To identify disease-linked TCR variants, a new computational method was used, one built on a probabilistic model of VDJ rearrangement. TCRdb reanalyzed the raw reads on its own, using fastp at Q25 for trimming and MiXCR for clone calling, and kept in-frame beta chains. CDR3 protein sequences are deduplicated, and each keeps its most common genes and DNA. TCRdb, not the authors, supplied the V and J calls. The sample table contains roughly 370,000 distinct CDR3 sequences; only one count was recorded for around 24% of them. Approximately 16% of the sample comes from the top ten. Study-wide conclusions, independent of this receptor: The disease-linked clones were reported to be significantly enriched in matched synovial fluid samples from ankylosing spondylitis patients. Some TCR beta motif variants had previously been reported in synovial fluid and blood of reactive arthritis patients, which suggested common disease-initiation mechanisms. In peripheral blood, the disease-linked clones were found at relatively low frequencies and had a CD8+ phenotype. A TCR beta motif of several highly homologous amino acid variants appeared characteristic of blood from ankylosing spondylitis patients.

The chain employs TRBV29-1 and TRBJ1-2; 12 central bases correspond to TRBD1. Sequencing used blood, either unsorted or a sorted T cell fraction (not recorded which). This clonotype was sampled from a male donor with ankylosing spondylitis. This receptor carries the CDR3 CSANRGTGGGYTF. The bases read TGCAGCGCCAATCGGGGGACAGGGGGCGGCTACACCTTC.